This TCR beta chain was recorded in a study of blood T cells in healthy people across ages. This clonotype came up once. Antigen specificity is unknown. Germline V lookup: CDR1 SQVTM, CDR2 ANQGSEA. This CDR3 region has 16 residues. V shed 6 bases, J shed 5 bases, and the junction held 9 bases outside the gene matches. Overall study results and limits: Estimates drawn from one million T cells were deemed to understate diversity.

With a J-beta primer mix and a sample-barcoded 5' primer, a second PCR ran about 7 to 12 cycles. A template-switch adaptor with 12 random nucleotides tagged each cDNA molecule. In TCRdb, the 5' RACE reads were re-called with MiXCR into one record per CDR3 protein. Seen here are around 900,000 distinct CDR3 sequences, roughly 50% observed once, and the top ten hold roughly 23%. Each donor gave around 9.3 milliliters of peripheral blood. V and J are TRBV29-1 and TRBJ2-3, with TRBD2 matching 15 bases. The TCR sequence derives from a woman aged 55-69 years in good health. Sample: blood. CDR3 in amino acids: CSVGGLAGGRGDTQYF. CDR3 bases: TGCAGCGTGGGGGGACTAGCGGGAGGACGGGGAGATACGCAGTATTTT.